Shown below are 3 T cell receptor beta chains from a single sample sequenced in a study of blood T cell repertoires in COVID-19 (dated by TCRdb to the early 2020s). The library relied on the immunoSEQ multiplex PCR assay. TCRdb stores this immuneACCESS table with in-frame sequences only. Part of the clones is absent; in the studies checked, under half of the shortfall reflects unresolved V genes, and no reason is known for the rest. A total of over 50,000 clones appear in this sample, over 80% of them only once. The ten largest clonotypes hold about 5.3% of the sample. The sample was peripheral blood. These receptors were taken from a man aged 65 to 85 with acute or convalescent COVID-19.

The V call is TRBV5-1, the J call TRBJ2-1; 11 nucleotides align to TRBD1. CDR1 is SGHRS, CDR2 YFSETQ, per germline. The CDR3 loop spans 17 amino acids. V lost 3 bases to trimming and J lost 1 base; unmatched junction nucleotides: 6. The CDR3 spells CASSWTGGGSSYNEQFF. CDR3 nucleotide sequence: TGCGCCAGCAGCTGGACAGGGGGCGGATCGTCCTACAATGAGCAGTTCTTC.

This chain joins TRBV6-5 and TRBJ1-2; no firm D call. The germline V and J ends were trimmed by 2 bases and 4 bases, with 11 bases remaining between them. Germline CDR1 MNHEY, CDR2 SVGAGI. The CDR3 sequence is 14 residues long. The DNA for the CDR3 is TGTGCCAGCAGTTACGCTGCCGGTCTCTATGGCTACACCTTC. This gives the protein CASSYAAGLYGYTF.

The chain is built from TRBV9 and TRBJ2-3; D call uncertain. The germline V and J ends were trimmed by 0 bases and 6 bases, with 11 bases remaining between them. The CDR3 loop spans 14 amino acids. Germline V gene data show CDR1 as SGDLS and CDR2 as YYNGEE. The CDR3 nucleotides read TGTGCCAGCAGCGTAGAAGTCAGGCCGGATACGCAGTATTTT. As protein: CASSVEVRPDTQYF.